This is a list of T cell receptor beta chains from one sample in a study of T-cell reconstitution after alpha-beta-depleted transplantation in children. TCRdb re-called the PCR reads through MiXCR, storing one row per CDR3 protein. The sample contains roughly 300,000 distinct CDR3 sequences, 9.5% to 10% of which appear only once. The source was PBMCs from the stem cell graft donor, collected from the stem cell graft. The receptor source for this set is a human donor who donated a stem cell graft to a child with SCID. Each CDR3 is given with its conserved first and last residue. Fields, in order: D gene, J gene, V gene, clone size, CDR3 protein, CDR3 DNA. D genes are given only for firm matches. Size is stated for part of the rows, as once, few or many counts, or as a class when the clone is expanded.

d_gene: TRBD2
j_gene: TRBJ2-1
v_gene: TRBV6-1
abundance: few
CDR3aa: CASSERGEQFF
CDR3nt: TGTGCCAGCAGTGAGCGGGGGGAGCAGTTCTTC

d_gene: .
j_gene: TRBJ2-3
v_gene: TRBV3-1
abundance: .
CDR3aa: CASCKVGAGTHTQYF
CDR3nt: TGTGCCAGCTGCAAGGTGGGGGCGGGGACACATACGCAGTATTTT

d_gene: TRBD2
j_gene: TRBJ2-1
v_gene: TRBV12-3/TRBV12-4
abundance: .
CDR3aa: CASSLAGVNNEQFF
CDR3nt: TGTGCCAGCAGCTTAGCGGGGGTAAACAATGAGCAGTTCTTC

d_gene: .
j_gene: TRBJ2-1
v_gene: TRBV6-5
abundance: .
CDR3aa: CASSYSAGTRSYNEQFF
CDR3nt: TGTGCCAGCAGTTACTCGGCGGGGACTCGCTCCTACAATGAGCAGTTCTTC

d_gene: .
j_gene: TRBJ2-3
v_gene: TRBV5-1
abundance: few
CDR3aa: CASSLGEDTQYF
CDR3nt: TGCGCCAGCAGCCTCGGGGAGGATACGCAGTATTTT

d_gene: .
j_gene: TRBJ2-7
v_gene: TRBV12-3/TRBV12-4
abundance: .
CDR3aa: CASNHPVLKDHEQYF
CDR3nt: TGTGCCAGCAATCACCCCGTGTTGAAAGACCACGAGCAGTACTTC

d_gene: .
j_gene: TRBJ1-2
v_gene: TRBV28
abundance: .
CDR3aa: CASSLNFGYTF
CDR3nt: TGTGCCAGCAGTTTAAACTTTGGCTACACCTTC

d_gene: .
j_gene: TRBJ1-1
v_gene: TRBV7-2
abundance: .
CDR3aa: CASSLALGGNTEAFF
CDR3nt: TGTGCCAGCAGCTTAGCGTTGGGGGGGAACACTGAAGCTTTCTTT

d_gene: .
j_gene: TRBJ2-5
v_gene: TRBV4-1
abundance: many
CDR3aa: CASSQEGTASSQYF
CDR3nt: TGCGCCAGCAGCCAAGAAGGCACAGCCAGTTCCCAGTACTTC

d_gene: .
j_gene: TRBJ2-3
v_gene: TRBV12-3/TRBV12-4
abundance: many
CDR3aa: CASSSPGADTQYF
CDR3nt: TGTGCCAGCAGTTCCCCAGGGGCGGATACGCAGTATTTT

d_gene: .
j_gene: TRBJ2-6
v_gene: TRBV12-3/TRBV12-4
abundance: .
CDR3aa: CASIYDSGANVLTF
CDR3nt: TGTGCCAGCATTTACGACTCTGGGGCCAACGTCCTGACTTTC

d_gene: .
j_gene: TRBJ2-7
v_gene: TRBV20-1
abundance: .
CDR3aa: CSARDRGFYEQYF
CDR3nt: TGCAGTGCTAGAGACAGGGGTTTCTACGAGCAGTACTTC

d_gene: TRBD2
j_gene: TRBJ2-1
v_gene: TRBV7-2
abundance: many
CDR3aa: CASSPGLASNEQFF
CDR3nt: TGTGCCAGTAGTCCGGGACTAGCGAGCAATGAGCAGTTCTTC

d_gene: .
j_gene: TRBJ2-5
v_gene: TRBV12-3/TRBV12-4
abundance: few
CDR3aa: CASSPNYRKGETQYF
CDR3nt: TGTGCCAGCAGTCCCAATTACAGGAAGGGGGAGACCCAGTACTTC

d_gene: TRBD2
j_gene: TRBJ2-7
v_gene: TRBV13
abundance: many
CDR3aa: CASSQPGSSGEVYEQYF
CDR3nt: TGTGCCAGCAGCCAACCCGGCTCTAGCGGGGAGGTCTACGAGCAGTACTTC